The text below deals with one TCR beta chain. The data derive from a study of cytomegalovirus exposure and HLA in healthy donors. From germline, CDR1 is LGHNT and CDR2 FRNRAP. Trimming took 6 bases from V and 11 from J, leaving 10 bases between them. The CDR3 is made up of 11 amino acids. PCR involved 60 Vbeta and 13 Jbeta primers. Method: immunoSEQ multiplex PCR; TCRdb's copy keeps in-frame clones and lacks some. The sample lists 210,000 or so clones, 82% seen once, with around 0.57% in the top ten. The sample consisted of PBMCs. This clonotype was obtained from a woman between 35 and 50 years old in good health and CMV-seronegative. This chain links TRBV12-5 with TRBJ1-4; D is perhaps TRBD1 (5 bases). In DNA, the CDR3 is TGTGCTAGTGGCCAGGGACTCAAACTGTTTTTT. Amino acid sequence: CASGQGLKLFF.